These T cell receptor beta chains were read from a single sample in a study of T cell responses to AZD1222 COVID-19 vaccine. Only in-frame clones appear in the TCRdb table, and some are missing; sequencing was by immunoSEQ multiplex PCR. The sample shows some 100,000 clones, around 87% of them seen only once. The sequencing here drew on peripheral blood, taken 28 days after the second AZD1222 dose. Source of these receptors: an adult who received the AZD1222 COVID-19 vaccine. CDR3s include the opening cysteine and the closing phenylalanine or tryptophan. The D gene is left open where the match is weak. Clone size is given for some rows only: seen once, a few or many times, or a class if the clone is expanded.

clone size	V gene	D gene	J gene	CDR3 protein	CDR3 DNA
-	TRBV2	-	TRBJ1-1	CASSRHRDYGEVMNTEAFF	TGTGCCAGCAGTAGACACCGGGACTACGGGGAGGTGATGAACACTGAAGCTTTCTTT
-	TRBV5-1	-	TRBJ2-7	CASSFDYEQYF	TGCGCCAGCAGCTTCGATTACGAGCAGTACTTC
few	TRBV18	TRBD2	TRBJ2-7	CASSRTSGVSYEQYF	TGTGCCAGCTCACGGACTAGCGGGGTCTCCTACGAGCAGTACTTC
few	TRBV6-5	TRBD1	TRBJ1-5	CASDRGGHQPQHF	TGTGCCAGCGACAGGGGAGGTCATCAGCCCCAGCATTTT
-	TRBV7-2	TRBD2	TRBJ2-7	CASSSLAGAYEQYF	TGTGCCAGCAGCTCCTTAGCGGGAGCCTACGAGCAGTACTTC
-	TRBV5-4	TRBD1	TRBJ1-3	CASSLGTGGYSGNTIYF	TGTGCCAGCAGCTTGGGGACAGGGGGTTACTCTGGAAACACCATATATTTT
once	TRBV5-3	-	TRBJ2-5	CARSKGFGQETQYF	TGTGCCAGAAGCAAGGGATTTGGGCAAGAGACCCAGTACTTC
-	TRBV28	-	TRBJ2-1	CASRITFGEQFF	TGTGCCAGCAGAATAACGTTCGGTGAGCAGTTCTTC
-	TRBV18	TRBD2	TRBJ2-1	CASSPPSGRYEQFF	TGTGCCAGCTCACCACCCAGCGGGAGGTATGAGCAGTTCTTC
-	TRBV5-6	TRBD2	TRBJ2-1	CASRTSGSLYEQFF	TGTGCCAGCAGGACTAGCGGGAGCCTATATGAGCAGTTCTTC
-	TRBV29-1	-	TRBJ2-3	CSGDGGTDTQYF	TGCAGCGGGGACGGGGGCACAGATACGCAGTATTTT
-	TRBV3-1/TRBV3-2	-	TRBJ2-7	CASSQDSYEQYF	TGTGCCAGCAGCCAAGACTCCTACGAGCAGTACTTC
-	TRBV3-1/TRBV3-2	-	TRBJ2-2	CASTIASARTIGELFF	TGTGCCAGCACCATCGCTAGCGCCAGAACCATCGGGGAGCTGTTTTTT
-	TRBV30	-	TRBJ1-1	CAWSGPGAFF	TGTGCCTGGAGTGGGCCAGGAGCTTTCTTT
-	TRBV2	TRBD1	TRBJ1-6	CASRLDRDNSPLHF	TGTGCCAGCAGGCTGGACAGGGATAATTCACCCCTCCACTTT
-	TRBV5-4	TRBD1	TRBJ2-3	CASSPRDRNTDTQYF	TGTGCCAGCAGCCCCCGGGACAGGAACACAGATACGCAGTATTTT
-	TRBV30	-	TRBJ1-2	CAVRGVGGYGYTF	TGTGCCGTACGTGGGGTTGGGGGATATGGCTACACCTTC
-	TRBV5-8	TRBD2	TRBJ2-3	CASSAASAGGADTQYF	TGTGCCAGCAGCGCAGCTTCCGCGGGAGGTGCAGATACGCAGTATTTT
-	TRBV19	TRBD1	TRBJ2-6	CASSTQGAGGANVLTF	TGTGCCAGTAGTACCCAGGGGGCGGGTGGGGCCAACGTCCTGACTTTC
-	TRBV7-9	TRBD2	TRBJ2-1	CASNQISGSSYEQFF	TGTGCCAGCAACCAGATCAGCGGGAGTAGCTATGAGCAGTTCTTC
-	TRBV7-2	-	TRBJ2-2	CASSFRAGTGELFF	TGTGCCAGCAGCTTCCGGGCCGGGACCGGGGAGCTGTTTTTT
-	TRBV2	-	TRBJ1-5	CASTLGNQPQHF	TGTGCCAGCACCTTAGGCAATCAGCCCCAGCATTTT
-	TRBV19	TRBD1	TRBJ2-6	CASSIVGTGSGANVLTF	TGTGCCAGTAGTATAGTTGGGACAGGCTCTGGGGCCAACGTCCTGACTTTC
-	TRBV12-3/TRBV12-4	TRBD1	TRBJ2-5	CASSHRQGETQYF	TGTGCCAGCAGTCATCGACAGGGGGAGACCCAGTACTTC